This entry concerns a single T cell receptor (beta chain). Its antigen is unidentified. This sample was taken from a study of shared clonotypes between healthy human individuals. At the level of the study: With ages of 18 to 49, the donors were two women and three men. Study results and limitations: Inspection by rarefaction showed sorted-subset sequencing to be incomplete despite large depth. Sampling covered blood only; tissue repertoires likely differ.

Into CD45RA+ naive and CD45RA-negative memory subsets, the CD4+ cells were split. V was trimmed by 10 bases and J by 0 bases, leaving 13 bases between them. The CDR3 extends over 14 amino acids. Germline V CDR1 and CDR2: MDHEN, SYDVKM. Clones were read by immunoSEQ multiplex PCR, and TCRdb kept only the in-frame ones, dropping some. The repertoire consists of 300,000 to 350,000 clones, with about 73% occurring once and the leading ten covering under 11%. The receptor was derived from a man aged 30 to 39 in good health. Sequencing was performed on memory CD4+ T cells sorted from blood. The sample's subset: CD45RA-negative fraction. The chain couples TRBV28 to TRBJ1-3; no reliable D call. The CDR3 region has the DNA TGTGCCATGAGGCCGACGAACTCTGGAAACACCATATATTTT. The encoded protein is CAMRPTNSGNTIYF.